The T cell receptor (beta chain) under discussion was sequenced for a study of cytomegalovirus exposure and HLA in healthy donors. In the PCR, 60 Vbeta and 13 Jbeta primers were used. The data were produced by immunoSEQ multiplex PCR, yet TCRdb's version contains in-frame clones alone and is incomplete. This sample's clone table lists 150,000 to 200,000 clones. As regards this clone: Antigen: not known.

Overall study findings and caveats: Analyzed later, most CMV-associated TCR beta chains appeared HLA-restricted. Highest at DRB1 and lowest at HLA-C, TCR association rates differed among HLA loci in a later analysis.

The length of the CDR3 is 17 residues. V lost 4 bases and J lost 6; bases outside the gene matches: 10. Germline loops: CDR1 SGHRS, CDR2 YFSETQ. This cohort consisted of healthy bone marrow donors. The TCR sequence derives from a man between 25 and 39 years old in good health and CMV-seronegative. Sequencing used PBMCs. The rearrangement uses TRBV5-1 and TRBJ2-2, with 12 positions matching TRBD1. In DNA, the CDR3 is TGCGCCAGCAGCCCACAACCGGGACAGGGGGCCGCCGGGGAGCTGTTTTTT. Translating gives CASSPQPGQGAAGELFF.